This T cell receptor beta chain comes out of a study of CD8 T cells in Susac syndrome. The V gene lost 2 bases and the J gene lost 3 bases, with 8 bases spanning the gap. The germline V gene encodes CDR1 MNHNS and CDR2 SASEGT. This CDR3 region has 13 residues. This clonotype was counted between two and nine times. Random hexamers were used to reverse transcribe an amount of roughly 0.45 to 1 ug RNA. TCRdb re-analysed the immunoSEQ multiplex PCR reads in MiXCR, keeping a single row per CDR3 protein. This table has approximately 300,000 distinct CDR3 sequences, approximately 85% appearing once. V and J are TRBV6-1 and TRBJ2-7; no reliable D call. This TCR derives from a human donor with multiple sclerosis. What was sequenced was CD8+ T cells from PBMCs. CDR3 region: CASSELPHYEQYF. The CDR3 coding sequence is TGTGCCAGCAGTGAACTCCCCCACTACGAGCAGTACTTC.